The clone carrying this T cell receptor beta chain was seen just once. The antigen remains undetermined. The data were taken from a study of T cell responses to AZD1222 COVID-19 vaccine. Some clones are missing from TCRdb's copy, which holds only in-frame ones; the method was immunoSEQ multiplex PCR. The repertoire holds around 120,000 clones, more than 70% seen once, with 15% to 20% in the top ten. The study, taken as a whole, reports: Every sample of the repertoires postdated the peak T cell response.

There are 16 residues in the CDR3. With 4 bases clipped from V and 2 bases from J, the junction kept 6 bases outside the gene matches. Germline CDR1 and CDR2: SGHRS and YFSETQ. The material sequenced was peripheral blood, taken 28 days after the second AZD1222 dose. This sequence originates from an adult who received the AZD1222 COVID-19 vaccine. This chain joins TRBV5-1 and TRBJ2-5, with TRBD2 matching 12 bases. The CDR3 here is CASSRMTSGGQETQYF. In DNA, the CDR3 is TGCGCCAGCAGCAGGATGACTAGCGGGGGACAAGAGACCCAGTACTTC.